In this sample, the clone carrying this T cell receptor beta chain turned up a few times. As for time point: newly diagnosed GD, antithyroid drugs for less than 3 months. Generation of the TCR library employed RNA extracted from PBMCs. This CDR3 region has 14 residues. Trimming pared 10 bases from V and 5 bases from J, leaving 21 bases between. The data were obtained in a study of regulatory T cells in long-lasting Graves disease. TCR beta libraries were built with iRepertoire HTBI primers and Arm-PCR of CDR3 regions. A single record per CDR3 protein comes from TCRdb applying MiXCR to the multiplex PCR reads. The table lists 620,000 or so distinct CDR3 sequences, 16% of them singletons. These data were also filed under a second study, of T cells in Graves' hyperthyroidism and ophthalmopathy.

This receptor was taken from a woman younger than 45 with Graves disease. The chain links TRBV12-3 or TRBV12-4 to TRBJ2-7; maybe TRBD1 (6 bases). The source material was peripheral blood mononuclear cells (PBMCs), sampled at new diagnosis, from a patient treated with antithyroid drugs. The CDR3 DNA reads TGTGCCATCCCGGGACATCCGACACTTCACGAGCAGTACTTC. This gives the protein CAIPGHPTLHEQYF.